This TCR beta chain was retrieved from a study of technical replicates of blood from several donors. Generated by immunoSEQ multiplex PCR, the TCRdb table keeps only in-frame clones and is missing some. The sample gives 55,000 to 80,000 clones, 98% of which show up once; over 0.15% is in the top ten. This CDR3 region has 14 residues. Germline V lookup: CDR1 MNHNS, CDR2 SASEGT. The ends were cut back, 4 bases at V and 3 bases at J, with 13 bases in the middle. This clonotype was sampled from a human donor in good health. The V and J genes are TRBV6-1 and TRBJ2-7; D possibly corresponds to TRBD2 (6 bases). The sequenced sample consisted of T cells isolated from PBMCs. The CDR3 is CASSGLVLGYEQYF. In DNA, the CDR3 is TGTGCCAGCAGTGGACTAGTTCTGGGCTACGAGCAGTACTTC.